This T cell receptor (beta chain) originates from a study of OX40 agonist ivuxolimab in advanced cancers. Libraries were prepared by immunoSEQ multiplex PCR; TCRdb keeps only in-frame clonotypes and omits some of them. The sample holds roughly 61,000 clones, 82% seen once. Germline CDR1 MGHRA, CDR2 YSYEKL. V lost 3 bases to trimming and J lost 4 bases, with 15 bases between them. The CDR3 extends over 15 amino acids. The rearrangement uses TRBV4-1 and TRBJ1-2; maybe TRBD1 (5 bases). The source is an adult with an advanced solid tumor such as melanoma, head and neck, liver or kidney cancer. Specimen: CD4+ or CD8+ T cells sorted from blood, collected in a trial of the OX40 agonist ivuxolimab. CDR3 residues: CASSQGTSEGYGYTF. The CDR3 DNA reads TGCGCCAGCAGCCAGGGGACGTCGGAGGGCTATGGCTACACCTTC.